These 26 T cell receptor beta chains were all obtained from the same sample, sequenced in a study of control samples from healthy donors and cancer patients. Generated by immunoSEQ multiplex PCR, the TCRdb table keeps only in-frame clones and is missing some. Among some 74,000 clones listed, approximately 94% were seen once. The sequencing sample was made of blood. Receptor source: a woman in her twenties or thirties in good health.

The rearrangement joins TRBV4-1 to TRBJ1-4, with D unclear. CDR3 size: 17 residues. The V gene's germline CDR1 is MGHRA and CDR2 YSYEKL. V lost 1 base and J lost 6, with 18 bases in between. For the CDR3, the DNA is TGCGCCAGCAGCCAAGGGGATATGCCTCTTTTTTATGAAAAACTGTTTTTT. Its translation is CASSQGDMPLFYEKLFF.

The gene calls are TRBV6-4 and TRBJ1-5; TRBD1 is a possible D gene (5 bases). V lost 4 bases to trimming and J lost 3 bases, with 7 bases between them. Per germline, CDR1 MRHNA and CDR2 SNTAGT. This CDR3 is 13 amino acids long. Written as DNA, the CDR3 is TGTGCCAGCAGTGGACAGCCCAATCAGCCCCAGCATTTT. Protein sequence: CASSGQPNQPQHF.

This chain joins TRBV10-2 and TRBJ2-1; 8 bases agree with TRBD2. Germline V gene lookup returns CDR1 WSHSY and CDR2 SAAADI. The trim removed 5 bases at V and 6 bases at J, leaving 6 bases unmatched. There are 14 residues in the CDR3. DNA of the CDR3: TGCGCCAGCAGTCTTAGCGGGGCCAGCAATGAGCAGTTCTTC. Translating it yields CASSLSGASNEQFF.

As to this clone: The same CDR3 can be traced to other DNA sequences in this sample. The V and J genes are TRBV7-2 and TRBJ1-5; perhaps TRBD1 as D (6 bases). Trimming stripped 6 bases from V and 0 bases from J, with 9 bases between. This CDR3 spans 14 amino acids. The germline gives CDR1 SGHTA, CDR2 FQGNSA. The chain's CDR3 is CASRKGGSNQPQHF. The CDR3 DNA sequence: TGTGCCAGCAGGAAGGGGGGTAGCAATCAGCCCCAGCATTTT.

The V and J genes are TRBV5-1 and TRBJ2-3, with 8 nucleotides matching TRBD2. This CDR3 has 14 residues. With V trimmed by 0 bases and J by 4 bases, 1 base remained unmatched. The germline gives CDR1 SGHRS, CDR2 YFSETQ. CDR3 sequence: CASSLVSGADTQYF. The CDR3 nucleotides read TGCGCCAGCAGCTTGGTTAGCGGGGCAGATACGCAGTATTTT.

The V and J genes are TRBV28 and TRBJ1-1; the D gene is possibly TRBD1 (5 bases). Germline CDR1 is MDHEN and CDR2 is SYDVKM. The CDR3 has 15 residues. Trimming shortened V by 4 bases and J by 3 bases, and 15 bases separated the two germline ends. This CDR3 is CASSSPGTPYTEAFF. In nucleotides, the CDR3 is TGTGCCAGCAGTTCCCCAGGGACGCCTTACACTGAAGCTTTCTTT.

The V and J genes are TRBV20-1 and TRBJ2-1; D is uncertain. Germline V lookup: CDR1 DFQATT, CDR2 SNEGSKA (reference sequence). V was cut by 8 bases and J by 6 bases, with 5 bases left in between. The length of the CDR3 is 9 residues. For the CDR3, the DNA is TGCAGTCCCCCCAATGAGCAGTTCTTC. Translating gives CSPPNEQFF.

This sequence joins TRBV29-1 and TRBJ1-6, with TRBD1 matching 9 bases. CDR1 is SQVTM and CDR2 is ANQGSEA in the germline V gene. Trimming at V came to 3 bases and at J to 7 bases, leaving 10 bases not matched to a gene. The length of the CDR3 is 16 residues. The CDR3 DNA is TGCAGCGTTGAGTCACCACGGGACAGGGAAAATTCACCCCTCCACTTT. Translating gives CSVESPRDRENSPLHF.

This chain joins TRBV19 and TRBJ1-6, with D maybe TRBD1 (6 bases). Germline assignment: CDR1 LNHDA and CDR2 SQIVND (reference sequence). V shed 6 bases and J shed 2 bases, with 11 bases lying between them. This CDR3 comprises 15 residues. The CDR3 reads CASRGRDTYNSPLHF. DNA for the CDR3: TGTGCCAGTAGGGGCCGGGACACCTATAATTCACCCCTCCACTTT.

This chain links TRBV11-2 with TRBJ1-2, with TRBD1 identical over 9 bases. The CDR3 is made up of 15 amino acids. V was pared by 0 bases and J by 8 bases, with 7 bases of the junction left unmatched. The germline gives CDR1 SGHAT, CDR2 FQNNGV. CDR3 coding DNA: TGTGCCAGCAGCTTAGACGCCGGGACAGGGCTAGGCTACACCTTC. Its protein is CASSLDAGTGLGYTF.

CDR3 region: CASGLYQNTQYF. CDR3 DNA: TGTGCCAGCGGCCTCTACCAAAATACGCAGTATTTT. The V call is TRBV2, the J call TRBJ2-3; D unclear. CDR3 length: 12 amino acids. The germline V and J ends were trimmed by 8 bases and 7 bases, with 13 bases remaining between them. CDR1 SNHLY and CDR2 FYNNEI come from the germline V gene.

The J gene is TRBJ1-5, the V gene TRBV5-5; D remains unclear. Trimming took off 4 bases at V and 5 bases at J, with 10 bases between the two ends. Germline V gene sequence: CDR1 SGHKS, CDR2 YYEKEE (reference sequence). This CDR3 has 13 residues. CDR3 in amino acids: CASSLDGDQPQHF. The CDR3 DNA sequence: TGTGCCAGCAGCCTTGATGGGGATCAGCCCCAGCATTTT.

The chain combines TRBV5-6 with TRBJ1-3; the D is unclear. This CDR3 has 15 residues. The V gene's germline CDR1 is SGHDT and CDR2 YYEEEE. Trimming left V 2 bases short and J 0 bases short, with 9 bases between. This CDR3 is CASSFGRNSGNTIYF. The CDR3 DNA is TGTGCCAGCAGCTTCGGACGGAACTCTGGAAACACCATATATTTT.

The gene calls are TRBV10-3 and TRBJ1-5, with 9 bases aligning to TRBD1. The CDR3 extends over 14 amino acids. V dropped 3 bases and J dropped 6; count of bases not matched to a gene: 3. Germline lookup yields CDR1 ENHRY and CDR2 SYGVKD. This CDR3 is CAISDGQGFQPQHF. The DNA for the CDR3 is TGTGCCATCAGTGACGGACAGGGGTTTCAGCCCCAGCATTTT.

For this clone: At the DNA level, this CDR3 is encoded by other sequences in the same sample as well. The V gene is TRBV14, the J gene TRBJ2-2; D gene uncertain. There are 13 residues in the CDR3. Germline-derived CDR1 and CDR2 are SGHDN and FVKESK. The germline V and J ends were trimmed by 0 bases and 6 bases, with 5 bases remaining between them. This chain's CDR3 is CASSQDRPGELFF. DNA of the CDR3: TGTGCCAGCAGCCAAGATCGACCCGGGGAGCTGTTTTTT.

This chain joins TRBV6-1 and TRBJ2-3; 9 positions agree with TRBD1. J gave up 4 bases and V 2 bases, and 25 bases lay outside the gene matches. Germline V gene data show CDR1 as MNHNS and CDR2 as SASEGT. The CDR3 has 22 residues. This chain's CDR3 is CASSESGSHRGRVVVGADTQYF. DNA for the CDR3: TGTGCCAGCAGTGAAAGCGGCAGTCACAGGGGGCGCGTGGTGGTTGGGGCAGATACGCAGTATTTT.

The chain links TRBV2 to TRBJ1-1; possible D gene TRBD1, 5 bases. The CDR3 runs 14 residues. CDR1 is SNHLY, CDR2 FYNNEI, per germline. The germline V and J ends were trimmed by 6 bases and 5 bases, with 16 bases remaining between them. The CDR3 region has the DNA TGTGCCAGCAGGGGGGGTACGGAGTCGACTGAAGCTTTCTTT. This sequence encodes CASRGGTESTEAFF.

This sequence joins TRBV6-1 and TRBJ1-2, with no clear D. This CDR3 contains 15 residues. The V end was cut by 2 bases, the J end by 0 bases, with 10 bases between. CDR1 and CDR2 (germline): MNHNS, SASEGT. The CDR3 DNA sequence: TGTGCCAGCAGTGAAAGGCTGGTTGCTAACTATGGCTACACCTTC. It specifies CASSERLVANYGYTF.

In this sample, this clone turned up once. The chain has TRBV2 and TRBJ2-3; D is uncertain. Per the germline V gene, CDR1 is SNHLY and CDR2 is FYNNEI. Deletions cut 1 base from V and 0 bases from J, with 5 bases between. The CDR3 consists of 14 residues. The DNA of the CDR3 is TGTGCCAGCAGTGAAGGGCTAAGCACAGATACGCAGTATTTT. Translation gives CASSEGLSTDTQYF.

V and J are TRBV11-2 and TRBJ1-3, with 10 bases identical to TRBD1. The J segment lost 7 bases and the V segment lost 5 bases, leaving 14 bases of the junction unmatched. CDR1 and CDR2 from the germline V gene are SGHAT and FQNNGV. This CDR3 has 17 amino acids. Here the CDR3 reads CASSMGQGNIDFNTIYF. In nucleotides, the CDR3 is TGTGCCAGCAGCATGGGACAGGGGAATATAGATTTCAACACCATATATTTT.

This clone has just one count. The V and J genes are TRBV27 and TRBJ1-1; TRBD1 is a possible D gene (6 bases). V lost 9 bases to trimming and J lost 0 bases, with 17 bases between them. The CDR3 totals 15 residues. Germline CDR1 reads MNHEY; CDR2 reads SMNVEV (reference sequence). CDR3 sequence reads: CASWVTGDMNTEAFF. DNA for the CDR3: TGTGCCAGTTGGGTGACAGGAGACATGAACACTGAAGCTTTCTTT.

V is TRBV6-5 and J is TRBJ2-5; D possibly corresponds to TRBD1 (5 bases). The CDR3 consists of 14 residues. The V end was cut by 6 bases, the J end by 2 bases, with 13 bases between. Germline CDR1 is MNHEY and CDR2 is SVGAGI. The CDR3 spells CASRLRQLQETQYF. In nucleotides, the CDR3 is TGTGCCAGCAGACTCCGACAGTTACAAGAGACCCAGTACTTC.

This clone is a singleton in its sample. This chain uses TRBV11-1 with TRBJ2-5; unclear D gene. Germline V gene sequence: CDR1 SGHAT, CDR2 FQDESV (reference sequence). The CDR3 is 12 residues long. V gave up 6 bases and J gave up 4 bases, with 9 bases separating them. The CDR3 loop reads CASRTWGETQYF. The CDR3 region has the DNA TGTGCCAGCAGAACCTGGGGAGAGACCCAGTACTTC.

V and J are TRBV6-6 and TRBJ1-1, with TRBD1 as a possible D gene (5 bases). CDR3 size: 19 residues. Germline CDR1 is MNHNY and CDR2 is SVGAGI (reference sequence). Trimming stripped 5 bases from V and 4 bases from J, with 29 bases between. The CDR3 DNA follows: TGTGCCAGCAGTCCCACCCGGACATTCCCCTGGGGGGACGCCACTGAAGCTTTCTTT. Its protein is CASSPTRTFPWGDATEAFF.

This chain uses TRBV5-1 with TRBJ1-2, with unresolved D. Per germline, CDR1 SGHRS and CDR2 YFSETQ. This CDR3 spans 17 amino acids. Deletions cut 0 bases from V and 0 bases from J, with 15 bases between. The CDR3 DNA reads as TGCGCCAGCAGCTTGGGGCCCATCGATAGGGCTAACTATGGCTACACCTTC. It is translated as CASSLGPIDRANYGYTF.

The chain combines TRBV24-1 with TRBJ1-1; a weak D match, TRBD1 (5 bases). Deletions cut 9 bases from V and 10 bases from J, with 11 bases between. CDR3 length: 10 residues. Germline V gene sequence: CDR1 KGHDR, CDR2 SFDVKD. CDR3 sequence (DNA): TGTGCCACCGGAAGGGACGGAGCTTTCTTT. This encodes CATGRDGAFF.